These T cell receptor beta chains were read from a single sample in a study of T cell repertoires in cytomegalovirus infection. TCRdb redid the calling of the reads with MiXCR, one entry per CDR3 protein. This table has over 100,000 distinct CDR3 sequences, 10% appearing once. The antigens of these receptors remain unknown. Input material: PBMCs, sequenced either directly or after in vitro stimulation (not recorded which). These receptors all come from a human donor in good health (CMV status not recorded). Some clones in this sample may be carry-over from other donors' samples. CDR3s include the opening cysteine and the closing phenylalanine or tryptophan. D genes are given only for firm matches. The size entry is marked missing in some rows and otherwise reads once, few, many or a size class.

TRBD2	TRBJ2-1	TRBV29-1	many	CSALAGGPKNEQFF	TGCAGCGCTTTAGCGGGAGGGCCGAAGAATGAGCAGTTCTTC
NA	TRBJ2-3	TRBV7-2	many	CASSLLGVGTDTQYF	TGTGCCAGCAGCCTTCTTGGGGTGGGCACAGATACGCAGTATTTT
TRBD2	TRBJ2-1	TRBV11-3	NA	CASRGLAIDSSYNEQFF	TGTGCCAGTAGGGGACTAGCGATTGACTCGTCCTACAATGAGCAGTTCTTC
NA	TRBJ2-1	TRBV2	few	CASSETDYNEQFF	TGTGCCAGCAGTGAAACAGATTACAATGAGCAGTTCTTC
TRBD2	TRBJ2-1	TRBV6-2/TRBV6-3	NA	CASSYVLSSGRSYNEQFF	TGTGCCAGCAGTTACGTCCTTTCTAGCGGCCGCTCCTACAATGAGCAGTTCTTC
TRBD1	TRBJ1-1	TRBV7-2	NA	CVSSPQGSRTEAFF	TGTGTCAGCAGCCCACAGGGGTCGAGGACTGAAGCTTTCTTT
NA	TRBJ2-3	TRBV7-9	NA	CASRADTQYF	TGTGCCAGCCGGGCAGATACGCAGTATTTT
NA	TRBJ1-2	TRBV14	NA	CASSQDPEHTTF	TGTGCCAGCAGCCAAGATCCAGAGCATACCACCTTC
NA	TRBJ2-1	TRBV5-1	few	CASSKEGRGVEQFF	TGCGCCAGCAGCAAGGAGGGCCGTGGGGTTGAGCAGTTCTTC
NA	TRBJ1-3	TRBV12-3/TRBV12-4	many	CASRHRDPGNTIYF	TGTGCCAGCAGGCACAGGGACCCTGGAAACACCATATATTTT
NA	TRBJ1-1	TRBV4-1	many	CASSRTGDMNTEAFF	TGCGCCAGCAGCCGAACGGGAGACATGAACACTGAAGCTTTCTTT
TRBD1	TRBJ1-2	TRBV28	few	CASTSQEGGNYGYTF	TGTGCCAGCACCTCACAGGAAGGGGGCAACTATGGCTACACCTTC
NA	TRBJ1-1	TRBV24-1	NA	CATSDRGSTEAFF	TGTGCCACCAGTGACCGGGGTAGCACTGAAGCTTTCTTT
NA	TRBJ1-2	TRBV19	few	CATTDRKYGYTF	TGTGCCACCACCGACAGAAAATATGGCTACACCTTC
TRBD2	TRBJ2-5	TRBV11-2	many	CASSLIWATSGYQETQYF	TGTGCCAGCAGCTTAATTTGGGCGACTAGCGGGTACCAAGAGACCCAGTACTTC
NA	TRBJ2-5	TRBV12-3/TRBV12-4	NA	CASSAVRQETQYF	TGTGCCAGCAGTGCGGTACGGCAAGAGACCCAGTACTTC
NA	TRBJ1-5	TRBV20-1	many	CSASTGMRQPQHF	TGCAGTGCTAGCACAGGGATGCGGCAGCCCCAGCATTTT
NA	TRBJ1-1	TRBV7-9	few	CASSTGIHTEAFF	TGTGCCAGCAGCACAGGAATACACACTGAAGCTTTCTTT
NA	TRBJ2-5	TRBV7-2	once	CASSPSETQYF	TGTGCCAGCAGCCCCTCGGAGACCCAGTACTTC
NA	TRBJ1-2	TRBV20-1	NA	CSASPRFGAYGYTF	TGCAGTGCTAGCCCACGATTCGGAGCTTATGGCTACACCTTC
NA	TRBJ2-1	TRBV19	few	CASSIDRRRHEQFF	TGTGCCAGTAGTATAGACCGCCGGCGGCATGAGCAGTTCTTC
NA	TRBJ2-1	TRBV7-8	many	CASSTIGAGQSGKQFF	TGTGCCAGCAGCACTATAGGGGCAGGGCAATCGGGAAAGCAGTTCTTC
NA	TRBJ2-5	TRBV7-2	NA	CASSLVGPRETQYF	TGTGCCAGCAGCTTAGTGGGGCCCCGGGAGACCCAGTACTTC
NA	TRBJ2-1	TRBV5-1	few	CASSLTGVGNEQFF	TGCGCCAGCAGCTTAACGGGAGTAGGAAATGAGCAGTTCTTC
NA	TRBJ2-1	TRBV24-1	many	CATSDLPPYNEQFF	TGTGCCACCAGTGATCTCCCCCCCTACAATGAGCAGTTCTTC
NA	TRBJ2-2	TRBV12-3/TRBV12-4	few	CASRLPTGPRTGELFF	TGTGCCAGCAGACTGCCAACGGGGCCAAGGACCGGGGAGCTGTTTTTT
TRBD2	TRBJ2-7	TRBV6-5	few	CASSRGLVSREQYF	TGTGCCAGCAGTCGTGGACTAGTATCTCGCGAGCAGTACTTC
NA	TRBJ2-7	TRBV7-9	many	CASSLGITYEQYF	TGTGCCAGCAGCTTAGGGATAACCTACGAGCAGTACTTC
NA	TRBJ2-3	TRBV7-6	few	CASSPRPTDTQYF	TGTGCCAGCAGCCCCAGACCGACAGATACGCAGTATTTT
NA	TRBJ2-6	TRBV6-2/TRBV6-3	many	CASSYVPRNSGANVLTF	TGTGCCAGCAGTTACGTCCCCAGAAACTCTGGGGCCAACGTCCTGACTTTC
NA	TRBJ1-1	TRBV12-3/TRBV12-4	many	CASGGGLNTEAFF	TGTGCCAGCGGAGGGGGACTGAACACTGAAGCTTTCTTT
TRBD2	TRBJ2-3	TRBV7-2	many	CASSPLRTSGRDTQYF	TGTGCCAGCAGCCCCCTTCGGACTAGCGGGCGAGATACGCAGTATTTT
TRBD2	TRBJ2-7	TRBV10-3	NA	CAIRGTSDNYEQYF	TGTGCCATCAGAGGGACTAGCGATAACTACGAGCAGTACTTC
NA	TRBJ2-1	TRBV19	NA	CASLPGDSYNEQFF	TGTGCCAGTCTCCCGGGGGACTCCTACAATGAGCAGTTCTTC
NA	TRBJ2-7	TRBV19	many	CASSDSPGVYEQYF	TGTGCCAGTAGTGACTCACCAGGGGTTTACGAGCAGTACTTC
NA	TRBJ1-2	TRBV19	few	CASSPDSFYGYTF	TGTGCCAGTAGTCCCGACAGCTTCTATGGCTACACCTTC
NA	TRBJ1-1	TRBV6-5	many	CASTKNGPIWDTEAFF	TGTGCCAGCACCAAAAACGGGCCCATCTGGGACACTGAAGCTTTCTTT
NA	TRBJ1-2	TRBV29-1	few	CSVEVGVGGYTF	TGCAGCGTTGAAGTAGGGGTCGGTGGCTACACCTTC
NA	TRBJ1-3	TRBV7-2	NA	CASSLDSPILGNTIYF	TGTGCCAGCAGCTTAGATAGTCCGATCTTAGGAAACACCATATATTTT
TRBD2	TRBJ2-5	TRBV20-1	NA	CSARATSGSQETQYF	TGCAGTGCTAGAGCGACTAGCGGCAGCCAAGAGACCCAGTACTTC
TRBD2	TRBJ2-5	TRBV6-5	few	CASSGTSGRGGETQYF	TGTGCCAGCAGTGGGACTAGCGGGAGAGGAGGGGAGACCCAGTACTTC
NA	TRBJ2-3	TRBV6-2/TRBV6-3	many	CASSLRLRKSTDTQYF	TGTGCCAGCAGTTTAAGACTGCGGAAGAGCACAGATACGCAGTATTTT
NA	TRBJ2-3	TRBV4-1	many	CASGQTDTQYF	TGCGCCAGCGGACAAACAGATACGCAGTATTTT
NA	TRBJ1-4	TRBV27	many	CASSYNEKLFF	TGTGCCAGCAGCTACAATGAAAAACTGTTTTTT
NA	TRBJ2-5	TRBV7-2	many	CASSPVGTKQETQYF	TGTGCCAGCAGCCCAGTGGGGACAAAACAAGAGACCCAGTACTTC
TRBD1	TRBJ2-2	TRBV7-2	many	CASSYTGQGGTGELFF	TGTGCCAGCAGCTACACGGGACAGGGGGGCACCGGGGAGCTGTTTTTT